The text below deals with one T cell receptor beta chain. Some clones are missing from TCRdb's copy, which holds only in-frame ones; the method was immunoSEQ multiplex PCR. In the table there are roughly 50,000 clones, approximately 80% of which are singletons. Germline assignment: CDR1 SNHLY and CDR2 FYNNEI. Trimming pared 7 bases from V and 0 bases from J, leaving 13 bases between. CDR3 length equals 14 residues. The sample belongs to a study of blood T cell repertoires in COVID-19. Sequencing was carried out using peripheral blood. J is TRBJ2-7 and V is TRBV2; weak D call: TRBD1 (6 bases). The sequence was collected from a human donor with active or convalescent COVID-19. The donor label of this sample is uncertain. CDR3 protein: CASTRTVLSYEQYF. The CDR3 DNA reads TGTGCCAGCACCCGGACAGTACTCTCCTACGAGCAGTACTTC.